The next 32 T cell receptor beta chains were all read from a single sample in a study of T-cell reconstitution after alpha-beta-depleted transplantation in children. It was with unique molecular identifiers that the TCRbeta library was prepared. TCRdb re-derived calls from the PCR reads in MiXCR, one entry per CDR3 protein. This sample carries around 250,000 distinct CDR3 sequences, about 25% of them seen once, and the ten largest clones take 2% to 3%. Material: PBMCs, obtained before TCRalphabeta/CD19-depleted stem cell transplant. All receptors come from a girl aged 2 to 9 with Fanconi anemia, due to receive a stem cell transplant.

This clonotype was observed at least ten times. The V gene is TRBV6-4, the J gene TRBJ2-1, with TRBD2 identical over 9 bases. This CDR3 has 14 amino acids. V was pared by 4 bases and J by 7 bases, with 5 bases of the junction left unmatched. The germline V gene encodes CDR1 MRHNA and CDR2 SNTAGT. The CDR3 reads CASSVAGVNNEQFF. The CDR3 coding sequence is TGTGCCAGCAGTGTAGCGGGAGTGAATAATGAGCAGTTCTTC.

This chain connects TRBV12-3 or TRBV12-4 to TRBJ2-7, with TRBD2 as a possible D gene (6 bases). The CDR3 is made up of 16 amino acids. Trimming removed 6 bases from V and 0 bases from J, with 18 bases in between. CDR3 sequence reads: CASSSTAGHLSYEQYF. The CDR3 DNA sequence: TGTGCCAGCAGCTCTACAGCGGGCCACCTCTCCTACGAGCAGTACTTC.

This clonotype came up many times. CDR3 nucleotide sequence: TGCAGTGCTAGTGGGCCCCTGGGACAGTCTCTAGATACGCAGTATTTT. This sequence encodes CSASGPLGQSLDTQYF. This rearrangement joins TRBV20-1 to TRBJ2-3; 7 positions match TRBD1. The CDR3 is made up of 16 amino acids. Trimming removed 3 bases from V and 5 bases from J; junction bases left unmatched: 14. The germline CDR1 and CDR2 sequences are DFQATT and SNEGSKA (reference sequence).

This chain connects TRBV5-1 to TRBJ2-1; no definite D call. The V end was cut by 5 bases, the J end by 2 bases, with 11 bases between. The CDR3 extends over 14 amino acids. CDR1 is SGHRS and CDR2 is YFSETQ in the germline V gene. CDR3 in amino acids: CASRAPLTYNEQFF. The CDR3, as DNA: TGCGCCAGCAGGGCCCCTCTTACCTACAATGAGCAGTTCTTC.

The V gene is TRBV5-1, the J gene TRBJ1-1; no definite D call. Germline values: CDR1 SGHRS, CDR2 YFSETQ. This CDR3 comprises 13 residues. The ends were cut back, 7 bases at V and 1 base at J, with 11 bases in the middle. DNA of the CDR3: TGCGCCAGCGTCGGGCCCCCGAACACTGAAGCTTTCTTT. As protein: CASVGPPNTEAFF.

The V gene is TRBV5-1, the J gene TRBJ1-4, with no clear D. Germline V lookup: CDR1 SGHRS, CDR2 YFSETQ. Trimming stripped 3 bases from V and 5 bases from J, with 11 bases between. CDR3 length equals 14 residues. CDR3 region: CASSWAEPNEKLFF. CDR3 bases: TGCGCCAGCAGCTGGGCGGAACCCAATGAAAAACTGTTTTTT.

The rearrangement uses TRBV6-5 and TRBJ1-2, with D possibly being TRBD1 (5 bases). The CDR3 totals 14 residues. Trimming took off 0 bases at V and 8 bases at J, with 13 bases between the two ends. CDR1 MNHEY and CDR2 SVGAGI come from the germline V gene. CDR3 in DNA: TGTGCCAGCAGTTACTCGAAAAGGGAGGGGGGCTACACCTTC. It specifies CASSYSKREGGYTF.

V and J are TRBV29-1 and TRBJ1-2; TRBD1 is a possible D gene (5 bases). V was shortened by 2 bases and J by 5 bases, with 18 bases between the two germline ends. This CDR3 has 15 residues. From germline, CDR1 is SQVTM and CDR2 ANQGSEA. CDR3 protein: CSVEQSSGFRYGYTF. The CDR3 DNA is TGCAGCGTTGAACAAAGTTCAGGGTTTCGGTATGGCTACACCTTC.

The chain uses TRBV28 and TRBJ2-2; 9 bases fit TRBD1. The germline V gene has CDR1 MDHEN and CDR2 SYDVKM. The CDR3 is made up of 14 amino acids. V dropped 8 bases and J dropped 7; count of bases not matched to a gene: 8. The CDR3 DNA is TGTGCCAGCTGCTTGGGACAGGGATACGGGGAGCTGTTTTTT. It specifies CASCLGQGYGELFF.

This clonotype was observed at least ten times. The chain has TRBV20-1 and TRBJ2-3, with 13 bases identical to TRBD2. J was trimmed by 0 bases and V by 6 bases; bases with no gene match: 18. Germline-derived CDR1 and CDR2 are DFQATT and SNEGSKA (reference sequence). The CDR3 contains 20 residues. The CDR3 bases are TGCAGTGCGCCTACTCCCCCGGGACTAGCGGGATGGGGAAGCACAGATACGCAGTATTTT. This gives the protein CSAPTPPGLAGWGSTDTQYF.

This clonotype has ten or more counts. V usage is TRBV10-3 and J usage is TRBJ1-2; TRBD1 matches at 7 bases. Germline loops: CDR1 ENHRY, CDR2 SYGVKD. The V and J ends lost 11 bases and 2 bases, in that order; junction bases with no gene match: 14. The CDR3 extends over 15 amino acids. CDR3 coding DNA: TGTGCCTCCAAAGAAACAGGGACAGCAAACTATGGCTACACCTTC. Translating gives CASKETGTANYGYTF.

The chain employs TRBV4-2 and TRBJ2-7; D might be TRBD2 (6 bases). The CDR3 consists of 16 residues. CDR1 and CDR2 from the germline V gene are LGHNA and YNFKEQ. V lost 0 bases to trimming and J lost 1 base, with 13 bases between them. In nucleotides, the CDR3 is TGTGCCAGCAGCCAAGAAGGGAGGCTGTTGTCCTACGAGCAGTACTTC. It is translated as CASSQEGRLLSYEQYF.

In this sample, this clonotype turned up many times. The chain carries TRBV27 and TRBJ2-1, with D maybe TRBD2 (5 bases). There are 15 residues in the CDR3. Germline values: CDR1 MNHEY, CDR2 SMNVEV (reference sequence). V was cut by 0 bases and J by 5 bases, with 11 bases left in between. The CDR3 is CASSLSWGVDNEQFF. The CDR3 coding sequence is TGTGCCAGCAGTTTATCTTGGGGAGTGGACAATGAGCAGTTCTTC.

The CDR3 protein is CSVVLDNSYEQYF. The CDR3 nucleotides are TGCAGCGTTGTATTGGATAACAGCTACGAGCAGTACTTC. This chain links TRBV29-1 with TRBJ2-7; D gene unclear. The CDR3 has 13 residues. Trimming removed 4 bases from V and 3 bases from J, with 13 bases in between. Germline CDR1 reads SQVTM; CDR2 reads ANQGSEA.

At least ten counts were recorded for this clonotype. The DNA of the CDR3 is TGCAGCGCCCTTATGCTCGCAGGGGAATCCCTCTATGGCTACACCTTC. This encodes CSALMLAGESLYGYTF. The V gene is TRBV29-1, the J gene TRBJ1-2; tentative D call: TRBD1 (6 bases). The V end was cut by 7 bases, the J end by 4 bases, with 25 bases between. The germline gives CDR1 SQVTM, CDR2 ANQGSEA. The CDR3 sequence is 16 residues long.

This clonotype has ten or more counts. The chain is built from TRBV29-1 and TRBJ2-6; D is unresolved. V was shortened by 3 bases and J by 0 bases, with 0 bases between the two germline ends. CDR1 and CDR2 (germline): SQVTM, ANQGSEA. The CDR3 is 12 amino acids. The CDR3 loop reads CSVDSGANVLTF. The CDR3 DNA reads as TGCAGCGTTGACTCTGGGGCCAACGTCCTGACTTTC.

This clonotype was recorded many times. The genes are TRBV20-1 and TRBJ2-7; possibly TRBD2 for D (6 bases). V was pared by 0 bases and J by 3 bases, with 9 bases between. In germline, CDR1 is DFQATT, CDR2 SNEGSKA (reference sequence). The CDR3 covers 13 residues. The CDR3 reads CSARDSRGYEQYF. As DNA, the CDR3 is TGCAGTGCTAGAGATTCGCGGGGCTACGAGCAGTACTTC.

This clonotype has a handful of counts. This chain joins TRBV29-1 and TRBJ1-1; TRBD1 aligns across 10 bases. Germline CDR1 SQVTM, CDR2 ANQGSEA. This CDR3 is 14 amino acids long. V shed 7 bases, J shed 4 bases, and the junction held 9 bases outside the gene matches. The CDR3 is CSAGDRGYGTEAFF. The CDR3 bases are TGCAGCGCTGGGGACAGGGGATATGGCACTGAAGCTTTCTTT.

This clonotype was counted a few times. The V and J genes are TRBV5-6 and TRBJ2-7, with TRBD2 as a possible D gene (6 bases). The germline CDR1 and CDR2 sequences are SGHDT and YYEEEE. The CDR3 runs to 14 residues. V was cut by 1 base and J by 2 bases, with 10 bases left in between. The DNA of the CDR3 is TGTGCCAGCAGCTTGACGGGGGTCACCTACGAGCAGTACTTC. This encodes CASSLTGVTYEQYF.

The chain has TRBV5-1 and TRBJ1-1; 10 nucleotides align to TRBD1. There are 15 residues in the CDR3. The germline gives CDR1 SGHRS, CDR2 YFSETQ. V shed 3 bases and J 5 bases; nucleotides not matched to a gene: 7. The CDR3 loop reads CASSSTGTGETEAFF. For the CDR3, the DNA is TGCGCCAGCAGCTCAACCGGGACAGGGGAAACTGAAGCTTTCTTT.

The sample holds a few counts of this clonotype. V usage is TRBV29-1 and J usage is TRBJ1-1; the D gene is possibly TRBD1 (6 bases). CDR3 size: 15 residues. The germline CDR1 and CDR2 sequences are SQVTM and ANQGSEA. Trimming cost V 8 bases and J 4 bases, with 23 bases left between them. The CDR3 nucleotides read TGCAGCACCATCTCCACGGGGGCTCAGGGCACTGAAGCTTTCTTT. As protein: CSTISTGAQGTEAFF.

Turning to this clonotype: A much larger clone is a single base away; this may be a read error. The V gene is TRBV5-1, the J gene TRBJ2-1; D unclear. Germline assignment: CDR1 SGHRS and CDR2 YFSETQ. The CDR3 contains 12 residues. Here the CDR3 reads CASRDLNNELFF. The CDR3 bases are TGCGCCAGCCGTGACCTCAACAATGAGCTGTTCTTC.

The rearrangement uses TRBV7-6 and TRBJ2-7; 8 nucleotides line up with TRBD1. Germline values: CDR1 SGHVS, CDR2 FNYEAQ. The CDR3 has 14 residues. Trimming cost V 4 bases and J 7 bases; bases outside gene matches: 9. CDR3 sequence (DNA): TGTGCCAGCAGCTCGGGGCAGGGGGCGGGGGAGCAGTACTTC. Encoded protein: CASSSGQGAGEQYF.

J is TRBJ2-7 and V is TRBV5-1, with D hard to call. The CDR3 is made up of 13 amino acids. V lost 0 bases to trimming and J lost 4 bases, with 8 bases between them. Germline lookup yields CDR1 SGHRS and CDR2 YFSETQ. CDR3 loop: CASSLAEIYEQYF. As DNA, the CDR3 is TGCGCCAGCAGCTTGGCAGAGATATACGAGCAGTACTTC.

The V and J genes are TRBV29-1 and TRBJ2-7; maybe TRBD2 (8 bases). The germline V gene has CDR1 SQVTM and CDR2 ANQGSEA. This CDR3 region has 16 residues. V lost 4 bases, J lost 3 bases, and 22 bases lay in between. In DNA form, the CDR3 reads TGCAGCGTTGGGGGTTCGGGGGGGACAGAGGGCTACGAGCAGTACTTC. Translating gives CSVGGSGGTEGYEQYF.

The chain carries TRBV29-1 and TRBJ2-3, with D perhaps TRBD1 or TRBD2 (6 bases each). The CDR3 runs 14 residues. V lost 4 bases and J 2 bases, leaving 13 bases between the germline ends. Per germline, CDR1 SQVTM and CDR2 ANQGSEA. CDR3 region: CSVVGGPHTDTQYF. CDR3 bases: TGCAGCGTTGTAGGGGGGCCCCACACAGATACGCAGTATTTT.

The chain combines TRBV23-1 with TRBJ2-1; 9 bases agree with TRBD1. TRBV23-1 is an ORF for which the function is uncertain. This CDR3 has 17 residues. Germline trimming cut 3 bases from V and 3 bases from J; bases unmatched to any gene: 9. The CDR3 nucleotides read TGCGCCAGCAGTCATCGACCAGACAGGGGGGGCTACAATGAGCAGTTCTTC. Its translation: CASSHRPDRGGYNEQFF.

In its sample, this clonotype was seen many times. The chain couples TRBV12-3 or TRBV12-4 to TRBJ2-4; TRBD2 is a possible D gene (5 bases). With 5 bases removed from V and 1 base from J, the gap between germline ends came to 9 bases. The CDR3 spans 14 residues. The CDR3 nucleotides read TGTGCCAGCAGTCCTAGCAGGGCCAAAAACATTCAGTACTTC. Translating it yields CASSPSRAKNIQYF.

This clonotype has a handful of counts. The chain is built from TRBV20-1 and TRBJ2-3; TRBD1 might be the D (5 bases). The V and J ends lost 0 bases and 8 bases respectively, with 15 bases between them. The CDR3 extends over 14 amino acids. Germline assignment: CDR1 DFQATT and CDR2 SNEGSKA (reference sequence). The CDR3, as DNA: TGCAGTGCTAGAGATTGGGGCGTGACGGGTACGCAGTATTTT. Translating gives CSARDWGVTGTQYF.

The J gene is TRBJ2-5, the V gene TRBV20-1; D is undetermined. This CDR3 spans 12 amino acids. V shed 6 bases and J shed 7 bases, with 15 bases lying between them. The germline CDR1 and CDR2 sequences are DFQATT and SNEGSKA (reference sequence). The CDR3 protein is CSATPVMGTQYF. CDR3 nucleotide sequence: TGCAGTGCCACCCCCGTTATGGGGACCCAGTACTTC.

This clonotype has ten or more counts. This sequence joins TRBV4-2 and TRBJ1-1; 7 bases line up with TRBD1. This CDR3 is built from 15 residues. The germline CDR1 and CDR2 sequences are LGHNA and YNFKEQ. V was clipped by 0 bases and J by 5 bases; unmatched bases: 6. CDR3 sequence: CASSQESIQGTEAFF. In DNA form, the CDR3 reads TGTGCCAGCAGCCAAGAAAGTATACAGGGGACTGAAGCTTTCTTT.

This clonotype was seen once. Being one base from a much bigger clone, this may be a read error. The chain uses TRBV6-5 and TRBJ2-1, with TRBD2 matching 8 bases. The length of the CDR3 is 13 residues. Germline V CDR1 and CDR2: MNHEY, SVGAGI. The junction had 0 bases not matched to a gene; V was cut back by 2 bases and J by 6 bases. The CDR3 loop is CASSYGTSNEQFF. Written as DNA, the CDR3 is TGTGCCAGCAGTTACGGGACTAGCAATGAGCAGTTCTTC.